Detailed here is one T cell receptor beta chain. The data were obtained in a study of blood T cell repertoires in COVID-19. Researchers sorted participants into cohorts using their self-reported clinical history. As originally analysed: Nucleated cell counts were estimated from reference gene primer amplification. The assay was immunoSEQ multiplex PCR, and TCRdb's table has in-frame clones only and misses some. That table furnishes V, J and clone size, whereas the DNA furnished D and trimming. The table includes some 290,000 clones, roughly 88% detected once. Input material: PBMCs or T cells enriched from blood (not recorded which). The source is a woman aged 40-49 years with acute COVID-19.

CDR3 loop: CASSLMLALSYEQYF. The CDR3 nucleotides are TGTGCCAGCAGTTTAATGCTAGCGCTGTCCTACGAGCAGTACTTC. V usage is TRBV27 and J usage is TRBJ2-7; weak D call: TRBD2 (6 bases). Germline lookup yields CDR1 MNHEY and CDR2 SMNVEV (reference sequence). CDR3 length equals 15 residues. The V and J ends lost 2 bases and 1 base respectively, with 12 bases between them.